The 15 T cell receptor beta chains listed next were all sequenced from one sample in a study of blood T cell repertoires in COVID-19. Sequencing was performed with immunoSEQ multiplex PCR; in TCRdb, only in-frame clones are kept and a portion is missing. The table includes approximately 100,000 clones, 65% to 90% detected once. The specimen was PBMCs or T cells enriched from blood (not recorded which). The receptors originated from a woman between 45 and 60 years old who had recovered from COVID-19.

The chain recombines TRBV5-4 with TRBJ2-7, with TRBD2 matching over 7 bases. There are 14 residues in the CDR3. The V gene end was trimmed by 4 bases and the J gene end by 0 bases; junction bases not matched to a gene: 4. Germline CDR1 and CDR2: SGHNT and YYREEE (reference sequence). The CDR3 DNA follows: TGTGCCAGCAGCAAAAGCGGGGCCTCCTACGAGCAGTACTTC. Protein product: CASSKSGASYEQYF.

V gene TRBV19 combines with J gene TRBJ2-7; 8 bases align to TRBD1. CDR1 and CDR2 from the germline V gene are LNHDA and SQIVND (reference sequence). V shed 6 bases, J shed 6 bases, and the junction held 4 bases outside the gene matches. The length of the CDR3 is 12 residues. DNA of the CDR3: TGTGCCAGTAGAAGGACAGGGTCCGAGCAGTACTTC. Translating it yields CASRRTGSEQYF.

The chain has TRBV28 and TRBJ1-1, with D unclear. Between the trimmed V and J ends, which lost 7 bases and 6 bases, there was a span of 18 bases. This CDR3 region has 14 residues. Germline CDR1 reads MDHEN; CDR2 reads SYDVKM. CDR3: CASTPDIGEAEAFF. CDR3 nucleotides: TGTGCCAGCACCCCAGACATCGGGGAGGCTGAAGCTTTCTTT. Using reference TRBV28 and TRBJ1-1 for the parts outside the CDR3, the full variable domain is DVKVTQSSRYLVKRTGEKVFLECVQDMDHENMFWYRQDPGLGLRLIYFSYDVKMKEKGDIPEGYSVSREKKERFSLILESASTNQTSMYLCASTPDIGEAEAFFGQGTRLTVV.

The rearrangement links TRBV6-5 to TRBJ2-1, with 7 bases identical to TRBD2. This CDR3 is 15 amino acids long. Germline assignment: CDR1 MNHEY and CDR2 SVGAGI. After removal of 4 bases from V and 3 bases from J, the junction contained 6 bases not matched to a gene. The CDR3 here is CASSFAGVDYNEQFF. DNA of the CDR3: TGTGCCAGCAGTTTTGCGGGAGTGGACTACAATGAGCAGTTCTTC.

This CDR3 is CAWRDRESQPQHF. The CDR3 DNA is TGTGCCTGGAGGGACAGGGAAAGTCAGCCCCAGCATTTT. The chain carries TRBV30 and TRBJ1-5; 8 bases map to TRBD1. Germline CDR1 and CDR2: GTSNPN and SVGIG (reference sequence). This CDR3 region has 13 residues. Trimming removed 3 bases from V and 6 bases from J; junction bases left unmatched: 4. Filled out from reference TRBV30 and TRBJ1-5, the complete variable domain reads SQTIHQWPATLVQPVGSPLSLECTVEGTSNPNLYWYRQAAGRGLQLLFYSVGIGQISSEVPQNLSASRPQDRQFILSSKKLLLSDSGFYLCAWRDRESQPQHFGDGTRLSIL.

J is TRBJ2-2 and V is TRBV7-3; 7 bases align to TRBD2. Germline loops: CDR1 SGHTA, CDR2 FQGTGA. The trim removed 8 bases at V and 2 bases at J, leaving 8 bases unmatched. The CDR3 spans 15 residues. The CDR3 coding sequence is TGTGCCAGCCGGGGAGGGAGTGTCAACACCGGGGAGCTGTTTTTT. Its protein product is CASRGGSVNTGELFF.

This chain links TRBV6-2 or TRBV6-3 with TRBJ1-5; D uncertain. This CDR3 has 17 amino acids. Germline CDR1 reads MNHEY; CDR2 reads SVGEGT. V was clipped by 2 bases and J by 0 bases, with 14 bases between them. CDR3: CASSYDSGVGSNQPQHF. The CDR3 DNA reads TGTGCCAGCAGTTACGACTCCGGAGTTGGTAGCAATCAGCCCCAGCATTTT.

This clone has only one observation. This chain links TRBV13 with TRBJ1-1, with TRBD1 identical over 10 bases. The CDR3 is 15 amino acids. V shed 5 bases and J 11 bases; nucleotides not matched to a gene: 14. From germline, CDR1 is PRHDT and CDR2 FYEKMQ (reference sequence). CDR3 in amino acids: CASSPPGTGVLWAFF. CDR3 DNA sequence: TGTGCCAGCAGCCCCCCCGGGACAGGGGTCCTTTGGGCTTTCTTT.

The rearrangement links TRBV9 to TRBJ2-3; no reliable D call. Germline V gene data show CDR1 as SGDLS and CDR2 as YYNGEE. V lost 0 bases to trimming and J lost 7 bases, with 9 bases between them. CDR3 length: 13 amino acids. CDR3 in DNA: TGTGCCAGCAGCGTAGTGGGCAAAAATACGCAGTATTTT. This translates into CASSVVGKNTQYF.

The rearrangement uses TRBV4-1 and TRBJ2-1; tentatively, D is TRBD1 (6 bases). With 0 bases removed from V and 2 bases from J, the gap between germline ends came to 11 bases. This CDR3 contains 16 residues. Germline-derived CDR1 and CDR2 are MGHRA and YSYEKL. DNA for the CDR3: TGCGCCAGCAGCCAAGAAGCAGGGGCCCCCTACAATGAGCAGTTCTTC. This codes for CASSQEAGAPYNEQFF.

This rearrangement joins TRBV30 to TRBJ1-4; 9 positions agree with TRBD1. Trimming removed 1 base from V and 2 bases from J; junction bases left unmatched: 5. Germline V gene sequence: CDR1 GTSNPN, CDR2 SVGIG (reference sequence). CDR3 length: 16 amino acids. CDR3 DNA sequence: TGTGCCTGGAGTGGGGGACAGGGTAATACTAATGAAAAACTGTTTTTT. This codes for CAWSGGQGNTNEKLFF.

V is TRBV28 and J is TRBJ1-6, with a weak D call TRBD1 (6 bases). The CDR3 runs 17 residues. The V end lost 3 bases, the J end lost 6 bases, and 18 bases lay between the germline ends. Germline-derived CDR1 and CDR2 are MDHEN and SYDVKM. The CDR3 sequence: CASSLLKGTGSNSPLHF. The CDR3 coding sequence is TGTGCCAGCAGTTTGTTGAAGGGAACAGGGAGTAATTCACCCCTCCACTTT.

V is TRBV6-5 and J is TRBJ1-1, with a weak D call TRBD1 (6 bases). The CDR3 spans 12 residues. Germline V gene sequence: CDR1 MNHEY, CDR2 SVGAGI. This CDR3 reads CAFGGQGTEAFF. DNA of the CDR3: TGTGCTTTCGGGGGGCAGGGCACTGAAGCTTTCTTT.

The genes are TRBV18 and TRBJ2-7, with TRBD2 matching 8 bases. This CDR3 is built from 16 residues. From germline, CDR1 is KGHSH and CDR2 LQKENI. J lost 4 bases, V lost 3 bases, and 11 bases had no gene match. The CDR3 loop is CASSPLPGTSMYEQYF. CDR3 in DNA: TGTGCCAGCTCACCCCTTCCGGGGACTAGTATGTACGAGCAGTACTTC.

There are a few counts of this clone. The chain has TRBV4-1 and TRBJ2-1, with TRBD2 matching over 14 bases. Germline assignment: CDR1 MGHRA and CDR2 YSYEKL. Trimming took 3 bases from V and 9 from J; bases not matched to a gene: 7. CDR3 length: 16 residues. For the CDR3, the DNA is TGCGCCAGCAGCCACCAACCGGGACTAGCGGGAGTTGAGCAGTTCTTC. Translation gives CASSHQPGLAGVEQFF.